These 29 T cell receptor beta chains came from one sample sequenced in a study of blood T cell repertoires in COVID-19. Generated by immunoSEQ multiplex PCR, the TCRdb table keeps only in-frame clones and is missing some. Of 140,000 to 150,000 clones in the sample, 65% to 85% were seen once. Sequenced input: PBMCs or T cells enriched from blood (not recorded which). The receptors here all came from a woman in her forties or fifties who had been exposed to COVID-19.

The V gene is TRBV5-1, the J gene TRBJ1-2, with 9 nucleotides matching TRBD1. V was pared by 0 bases and J by 7 bases, with 7 bases of the junction left unmatched. This CDR3 has 15 residues. Germline assignment: CDR1 SGHRS and CDR2 YFSETQ. The CDR3 nucleotides are TGCGCCAGCAGCTTGGACGGGACAGGGTTCTCTGGCTACACCTTC. Amino acids: CASSLDGTGFSGYTF.

This clone has just one count. This chain connects TRBV7-3 to TRBJ2-2; 7 nucleotides line up with TRBD2. Germline V CDR1 and CDR2: SGHTA, FQGTGA. The CDR3 consists of 13 residues. Trimming cost V 5 bases and J 6 bases; bases outside gene matches: 3. The CDR3 is CASSPGLAGELFF. The CDR3 DNA sequence: TGTGCCAGCAGCCCCGGACTAGCCGGGGAGCTGTTTTTT.

The gene calls are TRBV5-1 and TRBJ2-5, with D perhaps matching TRBD2 (6 bases). Germline CDR1 reads SGHRS; CDR2 reads YFSETQ. Trimming took 4 bases from V and 5 from J, leaving 21 bases between them. CDR3 length equals 16 residues. The CDR3, as DNA: TGCGCCAGCAGCGGAGGAGGGAGTTCCGACTTCGAGACCCAGTACTTC. This encodes CASSGGGSSDFETQYF.

V and J are TRBV4-2 and TRBJ1-5, with TRBD1 matching over 9 bases. Germline V gene data show CDR1 as LGHNA and CDR2 as YNFKEQ. This CDR3 has 15 residues. Unmatched junction bases numbered 11, after V lost 7 bases and J lost 7 bases. The chain's CDR3 is CASTLRQGEGQPQHF. CDR3 coding DNA: TGTGCCAGCACTCTTAGACAGGGGGAGGGCCAGCCCCAGCATTTT.

In the case of this clone: At one boundary the junction diverges from the germline segment, which might be a read error. V and J are TRBV5-1 and TRBJ2-1, with D possibly TRBD2 on 6 matching bases. The CDR3 is 17 amino acids. Germline CDR1 and CDR2: SGHRS and YFSETQ. CDR3 DNA: TGCGCCAGCAGCCCGGGACTCGCCGCTGGGGCCTACAATGAGCAGATCTTC. Amino acid sequence: CASSPGLAAGAYNEQIF.

The rearrangement uses TRBV19 and TRBJ2-5, with D possibly TRBD2 on 5 matching bases. The CDR3 contains 14 residues. V lost 2 bases and J lost 5, with 12 bases in between. Germline CDR1 is LNHDA and CDR2 is SQIVND (reference sequence). CDR3 coding DNA: TGTGCCAGTAGTATATCTAGCCTGAGGGAGACCCAGTACTTC. Translating it yields CASSISSLRETQYF.

The chain is built from TRBV6-2 or TRBV6-3 and TRBJ2-1; D possibly corresponds to TRBD2 (8 bases). Trimming took 5 bases from V and 8 from J, leaving 22 bases between them. The length of the CDR3 is 16 residues. Germline lookup yields CDR1 MNHEY and CDR2 SVGEGT. The CDR3 reads CASSPGRGPGLDEQFF. CDR3 sequence (DNA): TGTGCCAGCAGTCCCGGGAGGGGGCCGGGTTTAGATGAGCAGTTCTTC.

This chain connects TRBV7-9 to TRBJ1-1; the match to TRBD1 covers 7 bases. CDR1 and CDR2 from the germline V gene are SEHNR and FQNEAQ (reference sequence). This CDR3 comprises 14 residues. J gave up 4 bases and V 6 bases, and 8 bases lay outside the gene matches. CDR3: CASRDRASFTEAFF. The CDR3 DNA is TGTGCCAGCAGAGACAGGGCGAGTTTCACTGAAGCTTTCTTT.

The genes are TRBV27 and TRBJ1-2; 7 bases match TRBD1. Germline trimming cut 5 bases from V and 8 bases from J; bases unmatched to any gene: 14. The germline V gene encodes CDR1 MNHEY and CDR2 SMNVEV (reference sequence). CDR3 size: 15 residues. CDR3: CASSPQGGVLWGYTF. The DNA of the CDR3 is TGTGCCAGCAGTCCTCAGGGGGGAGTCTTGTGGGGCTACACCTTC.

The chain is built from TRBV7-9 and TRBJ2-1; 7 positions agree with TRBD1. The CDR3 has 15 amino acids. V lost 3 bases and J lost 9; bases outside the gene matches: 11. Germline V CDR1 and CDR2: SEHNR, FQNEAQ (reference sequence). CDR3 nucleotide sequence: TGTGCCAGCAGCTTCACATTACAGGGGAAGATTGAGCAGTTCTTC. Its protein is CASSFTLQGKIEQFF.

Details on this clone: At the DNA level, this CDR3 is encoded by other sequences in the same sample as well. The chain carries TRBV6-5 and TRBJ1-5, with a possible D match to TRBD1 (6 bases). Looked up from germline, CDR1 is MNHEY and CDR2 is SVGAGI. The CDR3 is 14 amino acids. V was shortened by 6 bases and J by 2 bases, with 11 bases between the two germline ends. As DNA, the CDR3 is TGTGCCAGCAGAGGGGGTGGCGGCAATCAGCCCCAGCATTTT. The encoded protein is CASRGGGGNQPQHF.

V usage is TRBV19 and J usage is TRBJ2-7; TRBD2 aligns across 15 bases. From germline, CDR1 is LNHDA and CDR2 SQIVND (reference sequence). The CDR3 covers 15 residues. Trimming removed 5 bases from V and 5 bases from J; junction bases left unmatched: 4. CDR3 nucleotides: TGTGCCAGTAGTGGCGGGACTAGCGGGAGGAACGAGCAGTACTTC. Translating gives CASSGGTSGRNEQYF. The full variable domain, its missing parts supplied by reference TRBV19 and TRBJ2-7, is DGGITQSPKYLFRKEGQNVTLSCEQNLNHDAMYWYRQDPGQGLRLIYYSQIVNDFQKGDIAEGYSVSREKKESFPLTVTSAQKNPTAFYLCASSGGTSGRNEQYFGPGTRLTVT.

There are a few counts of this clone. The chain uses TRBV6-5 and TRBJ1-2, with D possibly TRBD1 on 6 matching bases. Trimming cost V 0 bases and J 4 bases, with 12 bases left between them. Germline CDR1 and CDR2: MNHEY and SVGAGI. CDR3 length: 15 residues. DNA of the CDR3: TGTGCCAGCAGTTACTCGACAGGCGGGGGCTATGGCTACACCTTC. Amino acids: CASSYSTGGGYGYTF.

CDR3 sequence reads: CASSYSGGRVSYEQYF. The CDR3 coding sequence is TGTGCCAGCAGTTACTCAGGCGGGAGGGTCTCCTACGAGCAGTACTTC. This rearrangement joins TRBV6-2 or TRBV6-3 to TRBJ2-7; 9 positions match TRBD2. CDR3 length equals 16 residues. CDR1 is MNHEY, CDR2 SVGEGT, per germline. Trimming at V came to 0 bases and at J to 0 bases, leaving 3 bases not matched to a gene.

This clone was observed a single time. This sequence joins TRBV11-2 and TRBJ1-1, with a weak D call TRBD1 (5 bases). Germline V gene lookup returns CDR1 SGHAT and CDR2 FQNNGV. The V end was cut by 3 bases, the J end by 4 bases, with 12 bases between. CDR3 size: 14 residues. CDR3 nucleotides: TGTGCCAGCAGCTTCAGGGCGGGGGGCACTGAAGCTTTCTTT. Translating gives CASSFRAGGTEAFF.

The V gene is TRBV11-2, the J gene TRBJ1-2; TRBD1 aligns across 10 bases. Losses at the gene ends were 5 bases for V and 5 bases for J; bases not matched to a gene: 8. Germline CDR1 SGHAT, CDR2 FQNNGV. The CDR3 runs 15 residues. CDR3 region: CASSPQTGGWYGYTF. The CDR3 coding sequence is TGTGCCAGCAGCCCGCAGACAGGGGGCTGGTATGGCTACACCTTC.

The chain employs TRBV7-3 and TRBJ2-3; 8 bases agree with TRBD2. V was pared by 5 bases and J by 6 bases, with 16 bases of the junction left unmatched. Germline-derived CDR1 and CDR2 are SGHTA and FQGTGA. The CDR3 covers 17 residues. CDR3 nucleotide sequence: TGTGCCAGCAGCCCTTCGGCGGGAACAGCGGGGGCGGATACGCAGTATTTT. Protein sequence: CASSPSAGTAGADTQYF.

The CDR3 reads CASSQQLSLNQPQHF. CDR3 in DNA: TGCGCCAGCAGCCAACAGTTAAGTCTCAATCAGCCCCAGCATTTT. This sequence joins TRBV4-1 and TRBJ1-5; unclear D gene. Germline-derived CDR1 and CDR2 are MGHRA and YSYEKL. The CDR3 is made up of 15 amino acids. The V end was cut by 2 bases, the J end by 3 bases, with 11 bases between.

CDR3 coding DNA: TGCAGCGTTGAAGTACGGGTTGGCTACACCTTC. The encoded protein is CSVEVRVGYTF. The J gene is TRBJ1-2, the V gene TRBV29-1; no reliable D call. There are 11 residues in the CDR3. The V gene lost 1 base and the J gene lost 7 bases, with 7 bases spanning the gap. Germline CDR1 SQVTM, CDR2 ANQGSEA. Filled out from reference TRBV29-1 and TRBJ1-2, the complete variable domain reads SAVISQKPSRDICQRGTSLTIQCQVDSQVTMMFWYRQQPGQSLTLIATANQGSEATYESGFVIDKFPISRPNLTFSTLTVSNMSPEDSSIYLCSVEVRVGYTFGSGTRLTVV.

This clone was recorded once. The chain couples TRBV7-8 to TRBJ2-1, with D possibly TRBD1 on 5 matching bases. Germline loops: CDR1 SGHVS, CDR2 FQNEAQ. This CDR3 region has 16 residues. V lost 1 base, J lost 7 bases, and 17 bases lay in between. CDR3 sequence reads: CASSLDGQGRYNEQFF. In DNA form, the CDR3 reads TGTGCCAGCAGCTTAGATGGGCAGGGTAGGTATAATGAGCAGTTCTTC.

The V and J genes are TRBV27 and TRBJ1-2; D possibly corresponds to TRBD1 (6 bases). Germline V gene data show CDR1 as MNHEY and CDR2 as SMNVEV (reference sequence). The CDR3 extends over 11 amino acids. The V and J ends lost 10 bases and 7 bases respectively, with 13 bases between them. The CDR3 is CATLGGAGYTF. For the CDR3, the DNA is TGTGCCACCCTTGGGGGGGCTGGCTACACCTTC.

The chain uses TRBV7-2 and TRBJ1-3; possibly TRBD1 for D (5 bases). The CDR3 loop spans 14 amino acids. CDR1 and CDR2 from the germline V gene are SGHTA and FQGNSA. Between the trimmed V and J ends, which lost 1 base and 3 bases, there was a span of 7 bases. This CDR3 reads CASSLETVGNTIYF. The CDR3 DNA reads TGTGCCAGCAGCTTAGAGACAGTTGGAAACACCATATATTTT.

The V call is TRBV5-1, the J call TRBJ2-1; the D is unclear. Trimming pared 6 bases from V and 5 bases from J, leaving 9 bases between. The CDR3 runs 12 residues. Germline values: CDR1 SGHRS, CDR2 YFSETQ. The CDR3 nucleotides are TGCGCCAGCAAAGCCCCCGACAATGAGCAGTTCTTC. Protein product: CASKAPDNEQFF.

The gene calls are TRBV5-6 and TRBJ2-7; D is unclear. The V end was cut by 1 base, the J end by 6 bases, with 11 bases between. Germline V gives CDR1 SGHDT, CDR2 YYEEEE. There are 13 residues in the CDR3. The CDR3 sequence is CASSLSQVGEQYF. The DNA for the CDR3 is TGTGCCAGCAGCTTGAGTCAGGTCGGCGAGCAGTACTTC.

The chain recombines TRBV7-2 with TRBJ2-7; weak D call: TRBD2 (6 bases). Looked up from germline, CDR1 is SGHTA and CDR2 is FQGNSA. The CDR3 totals 15 residues. Trimming stripped 2 bases from V and 0 bases from J, with 11 bases between. The CDR3 sequence: CASSLIAGSSYEQYF. The DNA for the CDR3 is TGTGCCAGCAGCTTAATTGCGGGGAGCTCCTACGAGCAGTACTTC.

The V call is TRBV9, the J call TRBJ2-7; 7 nucleotides agree with TRBD2. From germline, CDR1 is SGDLS and CDR2 YYNGEE. The V gene end was trimmed by 0 bases and the J gene end by 3 bases; junction bases not matched to a gene: 6. The CDR3 spans 15 residues. This CDR3 reads CASSVEPGLSYEQYF. Here the CDR3 DNA reads TGTGCCAGCAGCGTAGAACCGGGACTAAGCTACGAGCAGTACTTC. Based on the CDR3 plus reference TRBV9 and TRBJ2-7, the full variable domain is DSGVTQTPKHLITATGQRVTLRCSPRSGDLSVYWYQQSLDQGLQFLIQYYNGEERAKGNILERFSAQQFPDLHSELNLSSLELGDSALYFCASSVEPGLSYEQYFGPGTRLTVT.

The V call is TRBV3-1 (or the pseudogene TRBV3-2), the J call TRBJ1-2, with 7 bases matching TRBD1. This CDR3 comprises 13 residues. The germline V gene encodes CDR1 LGHDT and CDR2 YNNKEL (reference sequence). J was trimmed by 2 bases and V by 4 bases; bases with no gene match: 1. The CDR3 sequence is CASSLDRNYGYTF. The CDR3 nucleotides are TGTGCCAGCAGCCTGGACAGGAACTATGGCTACACCTTC.

CDR3 region: CSVSTTASVYGYTF. The CDR3 nucleotides are TGCAGCGTCTCGACGACAGCCTCGGTCTATGGCTACACCTTC. V and J are TRBV29-1 and TRBJ1-2; tentatively, D is TRBD1 (5 bases). Germline loops: CDR1 SQVTM, CDR2 ANQGSEA. The CDR3 extends over 14 amino acids. The V gene lost 6 bases and the J gene lost 4 bases, with 18 bases spanning the gap. Full variable domain (missing parts from reference TRBV29-1 and TRBJ1-2): SAVISQKPSRDICQRGTSLTIQCQVDSQVTMMFWYRQQPGQSLTLIATANQGSEATYESGFVIDKFPISRPNLTFSTLTVSNMSPEDSSIYLCSVSTTASVYGYTFGSGTRLTVV.

This clone appeared once. This rearrangement joins TRBV15 to TRBJ2-7; 7 nucleotides agree with TRBD1. CDR1 and CDR2 (germline): LNHNV, YYDKDF (reference sequence). With V trimmed by 4 bases and J by 7 bases, 4 bases remained unmatched. The CDR3 loop spans 12 amino acids. The DNA of the CDR3 is TGTGCCACCAGCAAACAGGGGCTAGAGCAGTACTTC. As protein: CATSKQGLEQYF.